This record covers a single T cell receptor (beta chain). Its target is unknown. This CDR3 contains 12 residues. With 3 bases removed from V and 5 bases from J, the gap between germline ends came to 7 bases. CDR1 SEHNR and CDR2 FQNEAQ come from the germline V gene (reference sequence). The data originate from a study of cytomegalovirus exposure and HLA in healthy donors. Whole-study results and caveats: There were around 160 TCR beta chains listed as cytomegalovirus-associated.

The method was immunoSEQ multiplex PCR; TCRdb's version includes in-frame clones alone and lacks a portion of them. This repertoire shows 65,000 to 90,000 clones, around 90% found once; its top ten account for around 4%. The material sequenced was PBMCs. The chain combines TRBV7-9 with TRBJ2-5; D not resolved. This receptor was obtained from a woman aged 18-30 years in good health and CMV-seropositive. DNA for the CDR3: TGTGCCAGCAGCTTTTCCGGGGAGACCCAGTACTTC. Encoded protein: CASSFSGETQYF.